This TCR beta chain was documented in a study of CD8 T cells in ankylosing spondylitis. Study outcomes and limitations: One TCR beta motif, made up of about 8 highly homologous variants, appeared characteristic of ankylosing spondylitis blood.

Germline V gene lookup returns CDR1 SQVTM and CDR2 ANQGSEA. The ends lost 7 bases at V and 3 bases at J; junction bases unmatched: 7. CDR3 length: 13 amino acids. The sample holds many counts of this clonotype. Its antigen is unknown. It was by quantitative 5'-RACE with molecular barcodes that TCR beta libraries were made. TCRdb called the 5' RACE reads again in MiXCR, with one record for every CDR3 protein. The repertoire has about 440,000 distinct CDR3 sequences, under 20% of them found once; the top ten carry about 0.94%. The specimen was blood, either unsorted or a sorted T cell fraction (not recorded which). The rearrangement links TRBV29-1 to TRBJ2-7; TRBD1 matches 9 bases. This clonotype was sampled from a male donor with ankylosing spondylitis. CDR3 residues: CSARADRGYEQYF. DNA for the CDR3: TGCAGCGCCAGGGCGGACAGGGGCTACGAGCAGTACTTC.